The sequence of this T cell receptor (beta chain) was determined in a study of naive and memory T cell subsets. Study-wide results and caveats: Between naive and memory subsets, TCR abundance power law exponents differed. Especially in CD8 cells, naive repertoires contained a few larger clonotypes, possibly CD45RA-re-expressing memory cells. Findings for naive and memory subsets could not be checked against ground truth.

The ends were cut back, 7 bases at V and 2 bases at J, with 18 bases in the middle. From germline, CDR1 is SQVTM and CDR2 ANQGSEA. The CDR3 extends over 14 amino acids. Cells stained for CD3, CD4, CD8, CD45RA, CD27 and viability were sorted into four CD45RA/CD27 subsets. The beta constant-region primer was an equimolar mix of two oligonucleotides covering TRBC1 and TRBC2. Nested alpha and beta constant-region primers with the SP2 primer drove four PCR rounds on ligated cDNA. TCRdb itself ran the UMI-ligation and nested PCR reads through MiXCR, one entry per CDR3 protein. The sample contains under 150,000 distinct CDR3 sequences, 15% to 25% of which appear only once. As regards this clonotype: The antigen is unknown.

The clonotype originates from a human donor in good health. The chain combines TRBV29-1 with TRBJ2-7; no definite D call. The specimen sequenced was naive CD8+ T cells from blood. Here the CDR3 DNA reads TGCAGCGCCGGCGATGGGCCGCCTCCCTACGAGCAGTACTTC. Translating it yields CSAGDGPPPYEQYF.